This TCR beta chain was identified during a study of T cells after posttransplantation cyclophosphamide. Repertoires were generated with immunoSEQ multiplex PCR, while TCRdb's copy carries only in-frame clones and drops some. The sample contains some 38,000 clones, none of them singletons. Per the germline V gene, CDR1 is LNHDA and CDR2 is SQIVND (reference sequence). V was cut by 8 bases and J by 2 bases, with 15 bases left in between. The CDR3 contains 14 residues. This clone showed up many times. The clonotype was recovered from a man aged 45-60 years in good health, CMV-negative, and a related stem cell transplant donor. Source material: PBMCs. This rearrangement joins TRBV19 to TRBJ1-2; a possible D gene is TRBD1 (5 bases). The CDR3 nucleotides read TGTGCCAGTTTACCCTTGCAGGGAAACTATGGCTACACCTTC. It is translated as CASLPLQGNYGYTF. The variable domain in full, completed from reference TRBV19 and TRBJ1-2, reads DGGITQSPKYLFRKEGQNVTLSCEQNLNHDAMYWYRQDPGQGLRLIYYSQIVNDFQKGDIAEGYSVSREKKESFPLTVTSAQKNPTAFYLCASLPLQGNYGYTFGSGTRLTVV.